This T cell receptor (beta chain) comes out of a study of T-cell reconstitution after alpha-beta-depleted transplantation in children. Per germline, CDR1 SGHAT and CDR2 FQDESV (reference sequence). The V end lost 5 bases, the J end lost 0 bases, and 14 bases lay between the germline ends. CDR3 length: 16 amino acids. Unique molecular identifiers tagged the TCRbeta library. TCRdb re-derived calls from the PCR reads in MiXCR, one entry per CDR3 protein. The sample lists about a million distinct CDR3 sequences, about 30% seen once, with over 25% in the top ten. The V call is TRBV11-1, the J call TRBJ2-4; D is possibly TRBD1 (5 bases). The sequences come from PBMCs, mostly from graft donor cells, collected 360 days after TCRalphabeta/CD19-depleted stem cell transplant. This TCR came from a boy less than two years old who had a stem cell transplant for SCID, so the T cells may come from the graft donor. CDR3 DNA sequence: TGTGCCAGCAGCCTTAACAGGCCCCTAGCCAAAAACATTCAGTACTTC. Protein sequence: CASSLNRPLAKNIQYF.